One and the same sample provided the 6 T cell receptor beta chains below, sequenced in a study of human T cells and chemical hapten exposure. Time point in this sample: pre-sensitization, week 0. This sample's treatment: therapeutic diphenylcyclopropenone sensitization with weekly scalp DPC. Via MiXCR, TCRdb re-called the RACE reads, giving one row per CDR3 protein. The sample lists about 120,000 distinct CDR3 sequences, roughly 13% occurring once. The source material was whole blood, sampled in connection with sensitization to the hapten diphenylcyclopropenone (DPC). These TCRs come from a woman between 18 and 30 years old with alopecia areata. Some clones in this sample may be carry-over from other donors' samples.

This rearrangement joins TRBV29-1 to TRBJ1-1, with D tentatively TRBD1 (5 bases). Germline CDR1 is SQVTM and CDR2 is ANQGSEA. The CDR3 has 12 residues. Trimming left V 3 bases short and J 1 base short, with 6 bases between. CDR3 amino acids: CSVDGANTEAFF. Written as DNA, the CDR3 is TGCAGCGTTGACGGGGCGAACACTGAAGCTTTCTTT.

This chain uses TRBV5-1 with TRBJ1-3; D is uncertain. The CDR3 spans 15 residues. CDR1 is SGHRS and CDR2 is YFSETQ in the germline V gene. Trimming took off 3 bases at V and 0 bases at J, with 10 bases between the two ends. The CDR3 is CASSYSPGSGNTIYF. The CDR3 nucleotides read TGCGCCAGCAGCTACAGCCCAGGCTCTGGAAACACCATATATTTT.

This clonotype was detected only a few times. This rearrangement joins TRBV4-3 to TRBJ2-1, with 8 bases fitting TRBD2. V was pared by 0 bases and J by 7 bases, with 11 bases of the junction left unmatched. CDR1 LGHNA and CDR2 YSLEER come from the germline V gene. This CDR3 is 17 amino acids long. The CDR3 region is CASSQDRQRLAYNEQFF. The CDR3 nucleotides read TGCGCCAGCAGCCAAGATCGGCAGAGACTAGCGTATAATGAGCAGTTCTTC.

The chain has TRBV29-1 and TRBJ2-2, with D unresolved. This CDR3 is built from 12 residues. V lost 4 bases, J lost 7 bases, and 10 bases lay in between. Looked up from germline, CDR1 is SQVTM and CDR2 is ANQGSEA. The CDR3 sequence is CSVGRTDGELFF. The CDR3 DNA is TGCAGCGTTGGGCGGACCGACGGGGAGCTGTTTTTT.

This clonotype was detected many times. The rearrangement joins TRBV11-2 to TRBJ1-4; a weak D match, TRBD1 (6 bases). The germline gives CDR1 SGHAT, CDR2 FQNNGV. The CDR3 runs 16 residues. Deletions cut 4 bases from V and 0 bases from J, with 12 bases between. CDR3 region: CASSWGTGPTNEKLFF. CDR3 DNA sequence: TGTGCCAGCAGCTGGGGAACAGGGCCAACTAATGAAAAACTGTTTTTT.

In its sample, this clonotype was seen a few times. The rearrangement uses TRBV4-3 and TRBJ1-1, with 10 bases matching TRBD1. V was clipped by 0 bases and J by 3 bases; unmatched bases: 4. CDR1 and CDR2 (germline): LGHNA, YSLEER. The CDR3 is 16 amino acids. CDR3 DNA sequence: TGCGCCAGCAGCCAAGATACCGGGACAGGGGACACTGAAGCTTTCTTT. As protein: CASSQDTGTGDTEAFF.